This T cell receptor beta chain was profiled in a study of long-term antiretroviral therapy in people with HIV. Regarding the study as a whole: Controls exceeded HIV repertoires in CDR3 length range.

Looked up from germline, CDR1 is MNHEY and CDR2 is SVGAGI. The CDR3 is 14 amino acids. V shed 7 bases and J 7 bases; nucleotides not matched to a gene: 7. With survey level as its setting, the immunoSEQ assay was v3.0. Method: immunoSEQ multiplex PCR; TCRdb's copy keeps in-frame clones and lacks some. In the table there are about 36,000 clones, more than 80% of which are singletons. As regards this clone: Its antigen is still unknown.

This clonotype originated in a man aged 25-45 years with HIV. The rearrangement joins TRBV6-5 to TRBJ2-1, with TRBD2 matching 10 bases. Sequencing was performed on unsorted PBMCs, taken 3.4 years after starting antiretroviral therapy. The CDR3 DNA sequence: TGTGCCAGCACCCGTGATAGCGGGAGGAATGAGCAGTTCTTC. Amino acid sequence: CASTRDSGRNEQFF.